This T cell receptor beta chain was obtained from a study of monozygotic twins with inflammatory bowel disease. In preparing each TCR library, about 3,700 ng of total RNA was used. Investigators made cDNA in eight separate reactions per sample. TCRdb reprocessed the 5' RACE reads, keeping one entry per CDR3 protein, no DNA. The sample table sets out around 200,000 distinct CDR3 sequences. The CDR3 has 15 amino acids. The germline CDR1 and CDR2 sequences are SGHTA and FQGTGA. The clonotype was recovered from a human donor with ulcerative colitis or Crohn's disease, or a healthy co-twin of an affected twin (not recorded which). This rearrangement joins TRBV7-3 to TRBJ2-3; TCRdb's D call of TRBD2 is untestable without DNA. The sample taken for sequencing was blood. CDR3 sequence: CASSPAGLSTDTQYF.